The 25 T cell receptor beta chains listed next were all sequenced from one sample in a study of shared clonotypes between healthy human individuals. Assay: immunoSEQ multiplex PCR; the TCRdb copy retains only in-frame clones and omits some. In the table there are 2 million to 2.5 million clones, 80% to 95% of which are singletons. The sequenced sample consisted of naive CD4+ T cells from PBMCs. The subset denotes: CD45RA+ positively selected. These receptor sequences come from a man in his late teens or twenties in good health. Some clones in this sample may be carry-over from other donors' samples.

The chain carries TRBV5-1 and TRBJ1-1; D gene ambiguous. Germline V CDR1 and CDR2: SGHRS, YFSETQ. The CDR3 has 14 residues. The V gene lost 0 bases and the J gene lost 2 bases, with 8 bases spanning the gap. The CDR3 DNA reads as TGCGCCAGCAGCTTGGATACTGTAAACACTGAAGCTTTCTTT. It is translated as CASSLDTVNTEAFF.

The chain uses TRBV6-5 and TRBJ1-1; D uncertain. Trimming cost V 6 bases and J 6 bases, with 14 bases left between them. This CDR3 has 13 amino acids. Germline lookup yields CDR1 MNHEY and CDR2 SVGAGI. CDR3 sequence (DNA): TGTGCCAGCAGCCCGTCGACCAGGTCTGAAGCTTTCTTT. Its protein is CASSPSTRSEAFF.

The CDR3 DNA is TGTGCCAGCAGGGAGGGGTGGAGCTCCTACGAGCAGTACTTC. This sequence encodes CASREGWSSYEQYF. The V call is TRBV6-6, the J call TRBJ2-7, with a possible D match to TRBD2 (6 bases). Per the germline V gene, CDR1 is MNHNY and CDR2 is SVGAGI (reference sequence). Trimming shortened V by 6 bases and J by 0 bases, and 12 bases separated the two germline ends. The CDR3 runs 14 residues.

The rearrangement joins TRBV7-9 to TRBJ2-1; 7 bases fit TRBD2. Trimming at V came to 5 bases and at J to 3 bases, leaving 4 bases not matched to a gene. The CDR3 covers 14 residues. CDR1 SEHNR and CDR2 FQNEAQ come from the germline V gene (reference sequence). CDR3 bases: TGTGCCAGCAGCCCGGGGAGGGACTACAATGAGCAGTTCTTC. It is translated as CASSPGRDYNEQFF.

CDR3 in amino acids: CASRRTTPEAFF. The CDR3 DNA sequence: TGTGCCAGCAGGCGAACAACCCCTGAAGCTTTCTTT. The chain combines TRBV7-2 with TRBJ1-1; D gene uncertain. The CDR3 loop spans 12 amino acids. The V and J ends lost 6 bases and 6 bases respectively, with 11 bases between them. Germline V CDR1 and CDR2: SGHTA, FQGNSA.

This clone was seen once. This chain connects TRBV7-7 to TRBJ2-5; tentatively, D is TRBD2 (6 bases). CDR1 SSHAT and CDR2 FNYEAQ come from the germline V gene (reference sequence). The CDR3 extends over 13 amino acids. Trimming stripped 7 bases from V and 4 bases from J, with 13 bases between. CDR3 region: CASTVGGGETQYF. The CDR3 coding sequence is TGTGCCAGCACCGTGGGGGGTGGAGAGACCCAGTACTTC.

J is TRBJ2-1 and V is TRBV28; 7 positions match TRBD1. Germline CDR1 is MDHEN and CDR2 is SYDVKM. V was clipped by 2 bases and J by 14 bases; unmatched bases: 6. This CDR3 has 12 residues. CDR3 sequence (DNA): TGTGCCAGCAGTTTAGGACAGGCAAGTGAGTTCTTC. It yields the protein CASSLGQASEFF.

The J gene is TRBJ2-7, the V gene TRBV28, with 9 bases matching TRBD2. The V gene's germline CDR1 is MDHEN and CDR2 SYDVKM. The CDR3 runs to 13 residues. J lost 10 bases, V lost 7 bases, and 11 bases had no gene match. CDR3 nucleotides: TGTGCCAGCAACCAGAGCGGGAGGTATCGTCAGTACTTC. Protein: CASNQSGRYRQYF.

Regarding this clone: Other DNA sequences in the same sample also yield this CDR3. The chain uses TRBV28 and TRBJ1-5; D gene uncertain. The CDR3 is 10 amino acids. With 6 bases removed from V and 3 bases from J, the gap between germline ends came to 0 bases. The germline V gene has CDR1 MDHEN and CDR2 SYDVKM. CDR3 nucleotides: TGTGCCAGCAGCAATCAGCCCCAGCATTTT. This encodes CASSNQPQHF.

The chain combines TRBV6-5 with TRBJ2-6, with D hard to call. The germline gives CDR1 MNHEY, CDR2 SVGAGI. V gave up 2 bases and J gave up 9 bases, with 5 bases separating them. The CDR3 spans 12 residues. This chain's CDR3 is CASSYGSNVLTF. In nucleotides, the CDR3 is TGTGCCAGCAGTTACGGCAGCAACGTCCTGACTTTC.

This rearrangement joins TRBV7-9 to TRBJ2-3; D is ambiguous. Germline CDR1 reads SEHNR; CDR2 reads FQNEAQ (reference sequence). The CDR3 spans 14 residues. The V end was cut by 6 bases, the J end by 5 bases, with 15 bases between. The chain's CDR3 is CASSSGPGIDTQYF. The CDR3, as DNA: TGTGCCAGCAGTTCCGGGCCCGGAATAGATACGCAGTATTTT. The variable domain in full, completed from reference TRBV7-9 and TRBJ2-3, reads DTGVSQNPRHKITKRGQNVTFRCDPISEHNRLYWYRQTLGQGPEFLTYFQNEAQLEKSRLLSDRFSAERPKGSFSTLEIQRTEQGDSAMYLCASSSGPGIDTQYFGPGTRLTVL.

The V gene is TRBV5-6, the J gene TRBJ1-3, with D unresolved. The germline gives CDR1 SGHDT, CDR2 YYEEEE. The V end was cut by 4 bases, the J end by 4 bases, with 15 bases between. This CDR3 is 15 amino acids long. DNA of the CDR3: TGTGCCAGCAGCCTAAACCCTTTAGGGGGAAACACCATATATTTT. Translated: CASSLNPLGGNTIYF.

This rearrangement joins TRBV27 to TRBJ2-3; no clear D. Germline CDR1 and CDR2: MNHEY and SMNVEV (reference sequence). The CDR3 is 16 residues long. V gave up 8 bases and J gave up 4 bases, with 22 bases separating them. CDR3: CASQSVASRTADTQYF. In DNA, the CDR3 is TGTGCCAGCCAGTCCGTGGCTAGTCGGACCGCAGATACGCAGTATTTT.

The chain couples TRBV7-9 to TRBJ1-1; D not certain. The V gene lost 5 bases and the J gene lost 0 bases, with 16 bases spanning the gap. The germline CDR1 and CDR2 sequences are SEHNR and FQNEAQ (reference sequence). The CDR3 length is 16 residues. CDR3 nucleotide sequence: TGTGCCAGCAGCCCCGAAGGAAGGATACTGAACACTGAAGCTTTCTTT. This gives the protein CASSPEGRILNTEAFF.

As concerns this clone: This specimen includes other DNA sequences encoding the same CDR3. The V and J genes are TRBV9 and TRBJ2-7; 9 positions match TRBD1. V shed 4 bases and J 2 bases; nucleotides not matched to a gene: 4. The germline gives CDR1 SGDLS, CDR2 YYNGEE. The CDR3 has 14 amino acids. CDR3 residues: CASSPDRGAYEQYF. CDR3 in DNA: TGTGCCAGCAGCCCTGACAGGGGGGCCTACGAGCAGTACTTC.

A remark on this clone: Other DNA variants within this sample encode the same CDR3. The rearrangement uses TRBV28 and TRBJ1-6; D not resolved. The CDR3 sequence is 12 residues long. CDR1 is MDHEN and CDR2 is SYDVKM in the germline V gene. Trimming removed 3 bases from V and 7 bases from J, with 4 bases in between. The CDR3: CASSLRNSPLHF. Written as DNA, the CDR3 is TGTGCCAGCAGTTTGCGCAATTCACCCCTCCACTTT.

A single count supports this clone. This chain uses TRBV6-1 with TRBJ1-2; 8 nucleotides line up with TRBD1. This CDR3 is 14 amino acids long. The V gene end was trimmed by 6 bases and the J gene end by 8 bases; junction bases not matched to a gene: 11. Germline assignment: CDR1 MNHNS and CDR2 SASEGT. The CDR3 loop reads CASRIDTGGLGYTF. The DNA for the CDR3 is TGTGCCAGCAGGATAGACACAGGGGGGCTGGGCTACACCTTC.

V usage is TRBV27 and J usage is TRBJ2-1; 9 bases fit TRBD2. V dropped 3 bases and J dropped 9; count of bases not matched to a gene: 9. CDR1 is MNHEY and CDR2 is SMNVEV in the germline V gene (reference sequence). The CDR3 extends over 15 amino acids. The CDR3 DNA reads as TGTGCCAGCAGTTTGCGGCTAGCGGGATTCAGTGAGCAGTTCTTC. Encoded protein: CASSLRLAGFSEQFF.

With respect to this clone: The same CDR3 can be traced to other DNA sequences in this sample. CDR3 region: CASSEVGGSSYEQYF. CDR3 bases: TGTGCCAGCAGTGAAGTTGGAGGGAGCTCCTACGAGCAGTACTTC. The chain links TRBV6-1 to TRBJ2-7; D may be TRBD2 (6 bases). The CDR3 is 15 amino acids. CDR1 and CDR2 from the germline V gene are MNHNS and SASEGT. Trimming left V 1 base short and J 0 bases short, with 10 bases between.

The chain uses TRBV7-9 and TRBJ2-3; TRBD2 matches 10 bases. The CDR3 is 15 amino acids. After removal of 0 bases from V and 6 bases from J, the junction contained 3 bases not matched to a gene. Germline V gives CDR1 SEHNR, CDR2 FQNEAQ (reference sequence). The DNA of the CDR3 is TGTGCCAGCAGCTTAGCTCTAGCGGGGGCCGATACGCAGTATTTT. It encodes CASSLALAGADTQYF.

This clone came up once. This rearrangement joins TRBV19 to TRBJ1-3; weak D call: TRBD1 (5 bases). The V gene's germline CDR1 is LNHDA and CDR2 SQIVND (reference sequence). The CDR3 contains 15 residues. Trimming pared 7 bases from V and 6 bases from J, leaving 19 bases between. The DNA for the CDR3 is TGTGCCAGTATCGAAGGAGGGGCCGGGGAAAACACCATATATTTT. As protein: CASIEGGAGENTIYF.

The V and J genes are TRBV27 and TRBJ2-5; D uncertain. With 8 bases removed from V and 5 bases from J, the gap between germline ends came to 15 bases. The CDR3 is made up of 13 amino acids. Germline-derived CDR1 and CDR2 are MNHEY and SMNVEV (reference sequence). The DNA for the CDR3 is TGTGCCAGCTCTCGGGCCGATCGGGAGACCCAGTACTTC. The encoded protein is CASSRADRETQYF.

V and J are TRBV6-6 and TRBJ2-7; 8 bases fit TRBD1. CDR3 size: 15 residues. The J segment lost 2 bases and the V segment lost 2 bases, leaving 5 bases of the junction unmatched. Germline values: CDR1 MNHNY, CDR2 SVGAGI (reference sequence). The CDR3 spells CASSYTAGGAYEQYF. The CDR3 nucleotides are TGTGCCAGCAGTTACACCGCAGGGGGCGCCTACGAGCAGTACTTC.

V is TRBV2 and J is TRBJ2-7, with 10 bases matching TRBD2. The ends lost 5 bases at V and 4 bases at J; junction bases unmatched: 14. The V gene's germline CDR1 is SNHLY and CDR2 FYNNEI. The CDR3 contains 17 residues. The CDR3 DNA is TGTGCCAGCAGTATGCAAGCGGGAGGGCCCAGTGGATACGAGCAGTACTTC. It codes for CASSMQAGGPSGYEQYF.

The V and J genes are TRBV28 and TRBJ2-1; D might be TRBD1 or TRBD2, each matching 5 bases. V gave up 5 bases and J gave up 7 bases, with 21 bases separating them. Germline V gives CDR1 MDHEN, CDR2 SYDVKM. The CDR3 spans 16 residues. The CDR3 DNA follows: TGTGCCAGCAGTCCATCCGGGACGATACTCGGAAATGAGCAGTTCTTC. This encodes CASSPSGTILGNEQFF.